The 20 T cell receptor beta chains below all came from one sample that was sequenced in a study of CD8+ T cells in alopecia areata. Extracted RNA was reverse transcribed into cDNA, the sequencing template. Libraries were prepared by immunoSEQ multiplex PCR; TCRdb keeps only in-frame clonotypes and omits some of them. The table lists roughly 190,000 clones, about three fifths of them singletons. Treatment given: oral pan-JAK inhibitor, 5-10 mg twice daily. The sample consisted of CD4+ T cells sorted from blood, taken at week 4, from a patient treated with tofacitinib. All receptors derive from a human donor with alopecia areata.

V gene TRBV28 combines with J gene TRBJ1-2; TRBD1 agrees at 8 bases. V dropped 3 bases and J dropped 0; count of bases not matched to a gene: 6. The CDR3 extends over 16 amino acids. Per germline, CDR1 MDHEN and CDR2 SYDVKM. CDR3 nucleotide sequence: TGTGCCAGCAGTTTTTGGACAGGGCCGGCTAACTATGGCTACACCTTC. Protein product: CASSFWTGPANYGYTF.

This sequence joins TRBV5-1 and TRBJ2-7; D is possibly TRBD1 or TRBD2 (5 bases each). There are 14 residues in the CDR3. V was trimmed by 7 bases and J by 5 bases, leaving 19 bases between them. Germline V gives CDR1 SGHRS, CDR2 YFSETQ. As DNA, the CDR3 is TGCGCCAGCGCCACAACCGGGACGGGGAACGAGCAGTACTTC. Protein: CASATTGTGNEQYF.

Note on this clone: Other nucleotide sequences in the sample specify the same CDR3. The chain has TRBV30 and TRBJ1-3; D is unresolved. This CDR3 region has 12 residues. Per the germline V gene, CDR1 is GTSNPN and CDR2 is SVGIG (reference sequence). Between the trimmed V and J ends, which lost 0 bases and 4 bases, there was a span of 4 bases. Written as DNA, the CDR3 is TGTGCCTGGAGTGTAGGGGGAAACACCATATATTTT. It codes for CAWSVGGNTIYF.

This clone was seen a few times. The chain couples TRBV30 to TRBJ1-1; 7 bases map to TRBD1. V was clipped by 4 bases and J by 0 bases; unmatched bases: 2. This CDR3 comprises 13 residues. CDR1 and CDR2 (germline): GTSNPN, SVGIG (reference sequence). The chain's CDR3 is CAWNDRVNTEAFF. Here the CDR3 DNA reads TGTGCCTGGAACGACAGGGTGAACACTGAAGCTTTCTTT.

CDR3: CSARREDEKLFF. CDR3 DNA: TGCAGCGCTAGGCGTGAAGATGAAAAACTGTTTTTT. The chain joins TRBV29-1 to TRBJ1-4; no clear D. The V end lost 7 bases, the J end lost 6 bases, and 12 bases lay between the germline ends. The CDR3 runs to 12 residues. Germline loops: CDR1 SQVTM, CDR2 ANQGSEA.

This clone was counted only a few times. As DNA, the CDR3 is TGTGCCAGCAGCGTACAGGGGAGAGGCAATCAGCCCCAGCATTTT. It translates to CASSVQGRGNQPQHF. V and J are TRBV7-2 and TRBJ1-5, with 7 positions matching TRBD1. The CDR3 covers 15 residues. Trimming cost V 5 bases and J 2 bases; bases outside gene matches: 6. Per the germline V gene, CDR1 is SGHTA and CDR2 is FQGNSA.

The chain links TRBV9 to TRBJ2-2; 8 bases line up with TRBD2. Germline V CDR1 and CDR2: SGDLS, YYNGEE. V was pared by 4 bases and J by 4 bases, with 9 bases of the junction left unmatched. This CDR3 spans 16 amino acids. The CDR3 here is CASSPRAGTSTGELFF. The CDR3 DNA is TGTGCCAGCAGCCCCCGCGCCGGGACTAGCACCGGGGAGCTGTTTTTT.

Turning to this clone: This sample includes further DNA sequences coding for the same CDR3. This rearrangement joins TRBV29-1 to TRBJ1-1; D is undetermined. V was trimmed by 0 bases and J by 4 bases, leaving 9 bases between them. CDR1 is SQVTM, CDR2 ANQGSEA, per germline. The CDR3 is 13 amino acids. CDR3: CSVEEGGGTEAFF. The CDR3 nucleotides are TGCAGCGTTGAAGAGGGAGGAGGCACTGAAGCTTTCTTT.

Notes on this clone: The final CDR3 position lacks the conserved phenylalanine or tryptophan, pointing to a likely read error. The rearrangement links TRBV30 to TRBJ1-2; 9 bases line up with TRBD1. Germline-derived CDR1 and CDR2 are GTSNPN and SVGIG (reference sequence). V was pared by 3 bases and J by 7 bases, with 6 bases of the junction left unmatched. There are 13 residues in the CDR3. Here the CDR3 reads CAWRVGQGGGYTL. The CDR3 DNA follows: TGTGCCTGGAGAGTGGGACAGGGCGGTGGCTACACCCTC.

This clone has more than one count but fewer than ten. The V and J genes are TRBV25-1 and TRBJ1-2; D unresolved. This CDR3 spans 14 amino acids. V was shortened by 1 base and J by 7 bases, with 13 bases between the two germline ends. Per germline, CDR1 MGHDK and CDR2 SYGVNS. The CDR3 sequence is CASSEFPATSGYTF. The DNA for the CDR3 is TGTGCCAGCAGTGAATTCCCCGCGACGTCTGGCTACACCTTC.

This chain uses TRBV5-1 with TRBJ1-1; the D is unclear. V was pared by 3 bases and J by 3 bases, with 15 bases between. The CDR3 length is 15 residues. CDR1 and CDR2 (germline): SGHRS, YFSETQ. The DNA of the CDR3 is TGCGCCAGCAGCTCAGGACCGATCGGGGACACTGAAGCTTTCTTT. Protein: CASSSGPIGDTEAFF.

This clone was seen more than once but under ten times. V usage is TRBV29-1 and J usage is TRBJ1-1; no clear D. With 8 bases removed from V and 9 bases from J, the gap between germline ends came to 22 bases. Germline V gene lookup returns CDR1 SQVTM and CDR2 ANQGSEA. This CDR3 has 13 residues. The CDR3 here is CSLRLTASLKAFF. CDR3 bases: TGCAGCCTCCGCCTCACGGCCTCCTTGAAAGCTTTCTTT.

V gene TRBV5-6 combines with J gene TRBJ1-3; D may be TRBD1 (5 bases). The CDR3 is 17 residues long. Germline assignment: CDR1 SGHDT and CDR2 YYEEEE. V was clipped by 4 bases and J by 4 bases, with 21 bases between them. The CDR3 sequence is CASSPWGSEFSGNTIYF. The CDR3 nucleotides read TGTGCCAGCAGCCCCTGGGGGTCGGAGTTCTCCGGAAACACCATATATTTT.

The V gene is TRBV7-2, the J gene TRBJ2-5; 8 positions agree with TRBD1. Losses at the gene ends were 6 bases for V and 4 bases for J; bases not matched to a gene: 4. The CDR3 covers 13 residues. From germline, CDR1 is SGHTA and CDR2 FQGNSA. CDR3 nucleotides: TGTGCCAGCAGTTCGGACAGGGTAGAGACCCAGTACTTC. It is translated as CASSSDRVETQYF.

The chain carries TRBV5-1 and TRBJ2-5; 8 nucleotides line up with TRBD1. The CDR3 runs to 15 residues. CDR1 is SGHRS, CDR2 YFSETQ, per germline. Trimming removed 4 bases from V and 5 bases from J; junction bases left unmatched: 10. The CDR3 here is CASSMGDRFTETQYF. CDR3 sequence (DNA): TGCGCCAGCAGCATGGGGGACAGGTTTACGGAGACCCAGTACTTC.

The chain combines TRBV5-6 with TRBJ2-1; D is uncertain. The CDR3 extends over 11 amino acids. Trimming removed 4 bases at V and 10 bases at J, with 9 bases between. Germline V lookup: CDR1 SGHDT, CDR2 YYEEEE. This CDR3 is CASSGYREQFF. The CDR3 nucleotides are TGTGCCAGCAGCGGATATCGGGAGCAGTTCTTC. Full variable domain (rest looked up from reference TRBV5-6 and TRBJ2-1): DAGVTQSPTHLIKTRGQQVTLRCSPKSGHDTVSWYQQALGQGPQFIFQYYEEEERQRGNFPDRFSGHQFPNYSSELNVNALLLGDSALYLCASSGYREQFFGPGTRLTVL.

This clone was counted a few times. V gene TRBV19 combines with J gene TRBJ1-1, with D maybe TRBD1 (5 bases). V was trimmed by 3 bases and J by 2 bases, leaving 7 bases between them. The length of the CDR3 is 13 residues. The germline CDR1 and CDR2 sequences are LNHDA and SQIVND (reference sequence). The CDR3 DNA follows: TGTGCCAGTAGTATCAGGGTTAACACTGAAGCTTTCTTT. Protein: CASSIRVNTEAFF.

This clone has just a few counts. The V and J genes are TRBV2 and TRBJ1-5; the D gene is possibly TRBD1 (6 bases). V was shortened by 6 bases and J by 0 bases, with 12 bases between the two germline ends. The CDR3 has 15 residues. In germline, CDR1 is SNHLY, CDR2 FYNNEI. DNA of the CDR3: TGTGCCAGCAGGGTCGGGACACATAGCAATCAGCCCCAGCATTTT. Its translation is CASRVGTHSNQPQHF.

The chain is built from TRBV27 and TRBJ2-7, with D maybe TRBD2 (6 bases). The germline V gene encodes CDR1 MNHEY and CDR2 SMNVEV (reference sequence). CDR3 length: 14 amino acids. V lost 9 bases to trimming and J lost 3 bases, with 18 bases between them. CDR3 in amino acids: CASAVRDFYYEQYF. The CDR3 DNA reads as TGTGCCAGTGCCGTCAGGGACTTCTACTACGAGCAGTACTTC.

In the case of this clone: The same CDR3 also results from other DNA sequences found in this sample. V is TRBV18 and J is TRBJ1-2; 7 positions agree with TRBD1. Per the germline V gene, CDR1 is KGHSH and CDR2 is LQKENI. The CDR3 length is 15 residues. V gave up 1 base and J gave up 0 bases; unmatched junction bases: 2. DNA of the CDR3: TGTGCCAGCTCACCACGCCAGGGGGCTAACTATGGCTACACCTTC. Translating it yields CASSPRQGANYGYTF.